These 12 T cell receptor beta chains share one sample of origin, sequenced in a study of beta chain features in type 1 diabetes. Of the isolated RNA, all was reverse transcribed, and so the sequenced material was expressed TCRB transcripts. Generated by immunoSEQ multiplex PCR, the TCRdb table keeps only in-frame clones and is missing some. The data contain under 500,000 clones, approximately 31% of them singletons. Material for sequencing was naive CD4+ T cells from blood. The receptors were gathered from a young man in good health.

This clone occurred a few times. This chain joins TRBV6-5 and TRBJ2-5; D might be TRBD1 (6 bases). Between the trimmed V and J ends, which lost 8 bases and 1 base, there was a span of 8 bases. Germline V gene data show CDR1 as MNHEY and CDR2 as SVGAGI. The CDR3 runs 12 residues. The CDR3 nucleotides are TGTGCCAGCCGACAGGCCCAAGAGACCCAGTACTTC. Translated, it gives CASRQAQETQYF.

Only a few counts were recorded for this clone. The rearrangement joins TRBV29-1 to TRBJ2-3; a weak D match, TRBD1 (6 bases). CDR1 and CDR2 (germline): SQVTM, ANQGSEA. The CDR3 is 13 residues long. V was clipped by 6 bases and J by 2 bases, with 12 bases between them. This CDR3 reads CSVGDRYTDTQYF. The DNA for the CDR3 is TGCAGCGTGGGAGACAGGTACACAGATACGCAGTATTTT.

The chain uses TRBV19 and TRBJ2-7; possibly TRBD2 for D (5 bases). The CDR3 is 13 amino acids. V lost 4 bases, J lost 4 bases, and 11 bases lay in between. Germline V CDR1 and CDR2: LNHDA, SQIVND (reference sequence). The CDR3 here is CASSREREYEQYF. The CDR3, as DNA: TGTGCCAGTAGTAGGGAGAGGGAATACGAGCAGTACTTC.

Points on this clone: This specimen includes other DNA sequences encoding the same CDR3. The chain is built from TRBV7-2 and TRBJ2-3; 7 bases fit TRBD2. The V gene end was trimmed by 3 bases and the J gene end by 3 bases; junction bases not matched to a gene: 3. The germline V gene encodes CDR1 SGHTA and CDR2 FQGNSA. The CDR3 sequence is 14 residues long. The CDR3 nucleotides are TGTGCCAGCAGCTTGGTGGGGGGGACAGATACGCAGTATTTT. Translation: CASSLVGGTDTQYF.

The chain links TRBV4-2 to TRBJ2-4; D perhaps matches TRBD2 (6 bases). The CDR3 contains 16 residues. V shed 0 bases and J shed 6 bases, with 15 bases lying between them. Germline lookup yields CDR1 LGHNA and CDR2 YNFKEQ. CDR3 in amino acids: CASSQDSQRVGNIQYF. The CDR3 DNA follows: TGTGCCAGCAGCCAAGATTCCCAGCGGGTCGGAAACATTCAGTACTTC.

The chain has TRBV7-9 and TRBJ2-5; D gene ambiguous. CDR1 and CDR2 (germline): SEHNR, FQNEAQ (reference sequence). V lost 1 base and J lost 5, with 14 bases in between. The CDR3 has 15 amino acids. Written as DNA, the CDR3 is TGTGCCAGCAGCTTAGATAGCAGCCACGGGGAGACCCAGTACTTC. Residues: CASSLDSSHGETQYF.

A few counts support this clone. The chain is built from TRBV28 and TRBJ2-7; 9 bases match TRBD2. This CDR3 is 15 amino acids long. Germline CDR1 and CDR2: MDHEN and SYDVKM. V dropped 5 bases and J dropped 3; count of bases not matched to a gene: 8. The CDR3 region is CASSLGTSRFYEQYF. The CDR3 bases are TGTGCCAGCAGTCTCGGGACTAGCCGATTCTACGAGCAGTACTTC.

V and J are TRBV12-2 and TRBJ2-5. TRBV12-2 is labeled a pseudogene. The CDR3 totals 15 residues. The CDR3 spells CASRQNLWGRETQYF. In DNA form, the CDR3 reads TGTGCAAGTCGCCAAAACTTGTGGGGTCGAGAGACCCAGTACTTC.

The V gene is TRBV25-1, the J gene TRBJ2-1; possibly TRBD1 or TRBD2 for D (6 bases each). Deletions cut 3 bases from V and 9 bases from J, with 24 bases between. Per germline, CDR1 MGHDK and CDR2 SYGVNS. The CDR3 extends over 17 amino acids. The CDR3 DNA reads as TGTGCCAGCAGTGAGCCTCACCATGAGGGAAGGGGGGCTGAGCAGTTCTTC. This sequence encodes CASSEPHHEGRGAEQFF.

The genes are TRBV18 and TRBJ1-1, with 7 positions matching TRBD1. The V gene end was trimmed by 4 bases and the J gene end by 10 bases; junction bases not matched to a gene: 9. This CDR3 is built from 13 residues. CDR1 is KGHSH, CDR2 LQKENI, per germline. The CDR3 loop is CASSQDRERAAFF. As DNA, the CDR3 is TGTGCCAGCTCACAAGACAGGGAGCGTGCAGCTTTCTTT.

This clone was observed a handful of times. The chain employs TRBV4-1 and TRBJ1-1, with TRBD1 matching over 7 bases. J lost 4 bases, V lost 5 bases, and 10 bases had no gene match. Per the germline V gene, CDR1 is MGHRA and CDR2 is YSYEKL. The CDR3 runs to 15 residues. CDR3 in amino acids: CASSLRQGAFTEAFF. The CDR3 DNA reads TGCGCCAGCAGCTTACGACAGGGAGCCTTCACTGAAGCTTTCTTT.

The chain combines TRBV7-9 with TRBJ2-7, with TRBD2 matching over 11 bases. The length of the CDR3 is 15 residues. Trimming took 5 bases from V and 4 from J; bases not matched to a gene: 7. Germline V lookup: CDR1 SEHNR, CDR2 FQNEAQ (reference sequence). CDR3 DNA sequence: TGTGCCAGCAGCCCCGGGACTAGCGGAGTTTACGAGCAGTACTTC. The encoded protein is CASSPGTSGVYEQYF.